This entry lists 27 T cell receptor beta chains sequenced from one sample in a study of monozygotic twins with inflammatory bowel disease. For each CDR3 protein, TCRdb gives one entry from its re-call of the 5' RACE reads, without DNA. In all, the sample yields some 170,000 distinct CDR3 sequences. The sample comprised blood. The receptor source for this set is a human donor with ulcerative colitis or Crohn's disease, or a healthy co-twin of an affected twin (not recorded which).

This chain connects TRBV5-1 to TRBJ2-1; TCRdb's D gene call, TRBD2, goes unchecked for lack of DNA. Germline values: CDR1 SGHRS, CDR2 YFSETQ. The CDR3 is 15 amino acids. The CDR3 sequence is CASSARLAGANEQFF.

This rearrangement joins TRBV28 to TRBJ2-6; the TRBD1 assignment by TCRdb is unverifiable without DNA. From germline, CDR1 is MDHEN and CDR2 SYDVKM. The CDR3 has 17 residues. This CDR3 reads CASRQPKQGYGANVLTF. The complete variable domain, with remaining parts taken from reference TRBV28 and TRBJ2-6, reads DVKVTQSSRYLVKRTGEKVFLECVQDMDHENMFWYRQDPGLGLRLIYFSYDVKMKEKGDIPEGYSVSREKKERFSLILESASTNQTSMYLCASRQPKQGYGANVLTFGAGSRLTVL.

J is TRBJ1-5 and V is TRBV24-1; TCRdb lists TRBD1, though no DNA is available to test this call. This CDR3 region has 14 residues. CDR1 and CDR2 from the germline V gene are KGHDR and SFDVKD. The CDR3: CATSDSTGGQPQHF.

V usage is TRBV7-7 and J usage is TRBJ2-2; absent DNA, TCRdb's TRBD2 call cannot be checked. The CDR3 totals 17 residues. Germline V lookup: CDR1 SSHAT, CDR2 FNYEAQ (reference sequence). The CDR3 region is CASSLGLAGGRTGELFF.

This chain uses TRBV30 with TRBJ2-3; TCRdb indicates TRBD2, and absent DNA this call remains unverified. The CDR3 spans 16 residues. Germline CDR1 reads GTSNPN; CDR2 reads SVGIG (reference sequence). The CDR3 loop is CAWRVEEQSSTDTQYF.

V usage is TRBV7-6 and J usage is TRBJ1-5; TCRdb's assignment of TRBD1 cannot be checked, as there is no DNA. Germline-derived CDR1 and CDR2 are SGHVS and FNYEAQ. The CDR3 loop spans 14 amino acids. The CDR3 loop is CASSQGAGNQPQHF.

The chain employs TRBV6-1 and TRBJ1-1. Germline V gives CDR1 MNHNS, CDR2 SASEGT. The CDR3 is made up of 13 amino acids. The chain's CDR3 is CASSESWVSEAFF.

This rearrangement joins TRBV5-1 to TRBJ2-7; TCRdb selects TRBD2, and the lack of DNA leaves this call unchecked. Germline assignment: CDR1 SGHRS and CDR2 YFSETQ. CDR3 length equals 16 residues. This chain's CDR3 is CASSLIGTSGTDEQYF. The full variable domain, in which reference TRBV5-1 and TRBJ2-7 provide the parts outside the CDR3, is KAGVTQTPRYLIKTRGQQVTLSCSPISGHRSVSWYQQTPGQGLQFLFEYFSETQRNKGNFPGRFSGRQFSNSRSEMNVSTLELGDSALYLCASSLIGTSGTDEQYFGPGTRLTVT.

This chain links TRBV3-1 with TRBJ2-1; TCRdb's D gene call, TRBD2, goes unchecked for lack of DNA. The germline V gene encodes CDR1 LGHDT and CDR2 YNNKEL (reference sequence). The CDR3 sequence is 16 residues long. CDR3 loop: CASSLGGPPKDNEQFF.

V usage is TRBV2 and J usage is TRBJ2-7; TCRdb names TRBD1, which stays unverified in the absence of DNA. Germline lookup yields CDR1 SNHLY and CDR2 FYNNEI. The CDR3 is 15 amino acids. CDR3 sequence reads: CASSIRPDRREEQYF.

This chain links TRBV19 with TRBJ1-5; TCRdb's D gene call, TRBD1, goes unchecked for lack of DNA. In germline, CDR1 is LNHDA, CDR2 SQIVND (reference sequence). CDR3 length: 13 amino acids. CDR3 amino acids: CASTRQGEQPQHF.

V and J are TRBV6-2 or TRBV6-3 and TRBJ2-1; TCRdb outputs TRBD1, but without DNA this stays unchecked. The CDR3 sequence is 15 residues long. Germline CDR1 and CDR2: MNHEY and SVGEGT. The CDR3 spells CASSLPNSGVNEQFF.

V usage is TRBV20-1 and J usage is TRBJ1-4; without DNA, the TCRdb call of TRBD1 cannot be checked. Germline assignment: CDR1 DFQATT and CDR2 SNEGSKA (reference sequence). This CDR3 is built from 13 residues. CDR3 loop: CSARGGGTEKLFF.

This chain links TRBV12-3 or TRBV12-4 with TRBJ2-7; TCRdb's D call of TRBD2 is untestable without DNA. CDR3 size: 14 residues. CDR3 loop: CASSPIAGTYEQYF.

CDR3 in amino acids: CSVVGVNYGYTF. V and J are TRBV29-1 and TRBJ1-2. The CDR3 extends over 12 amino acids. From germline, CDR1 is SQVTM and CDR2 ANQGSEA.

The chain employs TRBV7-2 and TRBJ2-7. The CDR3 totals 13 residues. Looked up from germline, CDR1 is SGHTA and CDR2 is FQGNSA. CDR3 sequence: CASSLGWAYEQYF.

The chain recombines TRBV7-2 with TRBJ1-2. This CDR3 has 14 residues. Germline CDR1 is SGHTA and CDR2 is FQGNSA. CDR3 in amino acids: CASSLRRTNYGYTF.

The rearrangement joins TRBV3-1 to TRBJ2-1; the TCRdb D gene call, TRBD2, has no DNA to confirm it. Looked up from germline, CDR1 is LGHDT and CDR2 is YNNKEL (reference sequence). The CDR3 consists of 14 residues. The CDR3 spells CASSFAGAWNEQFF.

The rearrangement uses TRBV12-3 or TRBV12-4 and TRBJ2-6; TCRdb designates TRBD1, a call that cannot be tested without DNA. The CDR3 is made up of 15 amino acids. CDR3 amino acids: CASGQGTAGANVLTF.

V usage is TRBV4-3 and J usage is TRBJ2-1; checking the TCRdb D call of TRBD2 is not possible without DNA. The CDR3 is 15 amino acids. Germline lookup yields CDR1 LGHNA and CDR2 YSLEER. This CDR3 is CASSQDLDLRDEQFF.

This chain uses TRBV7-8 with TRBJ1-4. Germline V lookup: CDR1 SGHVS, CDR2 FQNEAQ. CDR3 length: 15 amino acids. This CDR3 reads CASSSATWPEEKLFF.

This chain connects TRBV29-1 to TRBJ1-2; TCRdb outputs TRBD1, but without DNA this stays unchecked. Germline assignment: CDR1 SQVTM and CDR2 ANQGSEA. The CDR3 consists of 14 residues. The CDR3 here is CSVGPGQRPYGYTF.

The chain is built from TRBV5-1 and TRBJ2-1; the TCRdb call, TRBD1, lacks DNA for checking. This CDR3 contains 15 residues. In germline, CDR1 is SGHRS, CDR2 YFSETQ. This CDR3 reads CASSFRAPARNEQFF.

The gene calls are TRBV20-1 and TRBJ2-1; checking the TCRdb D call of TRBD2 is not possible without DNA. This CDR3 is built from 16 residues. Germline values: CDR1 DFQATT, CDR2 SNEGSKA (reference sequence). The CDR3 protein is CSARDLKAGGPVEQFF.

This sequence joins TRBV5-1 and TRBJ2-2. The germline V gene has CDR1 SGHRS and CDR2 YFSETQ. This CDR3 is 13 amino acids long. The chain's CDR3 is CASSVDSTGELFF.

This chain connects TRBV4-3 to TRBJ2-3; TCRdb returns TRBD2, unconfirmable since there is no DNA. This CDR3 contains 15 residues. Germline V gives CDR1 LGHNA, CDR2 YSLEER. CDR3 in amino acids: CASSPKREATDTQYF.

CDR3: CASSLGDFLAGELFF. The chain employs TRBV5-1 and TRBJ2-2. The CDR3 is 15 residues long. Germline V lookup: CDR1 SGHRS, CDR2 YFSETQ.